This entry describes one T cell receptor (beta chain). V was cut by 3 bases and J by 4 bases, with 4 bases left in between. Germline values: CDR1 SNHLY, CDR2 FYNNEI. The CDR3 runs to 11 residues. This sample was included in a study of chemoradiotherapy in HPV16-positive cancers. The assay was immunoSEQ multiplex PCR, and TCRdb's table has in-frame clones only and misses some. Seen here are tens of thousands of clones, more than 75% observed once, and the top ten hold approximately 3.5%. The sample in question was blood, obtained from a patient who underwent chemoradiotherapy. This chain connects TRBV2 to TRBJ2-7; D gene ambiguous. The sequence was obtained from a human donor with HPV-associated anogenital cancer. CDR3 region: CASSDRYEQYF. CDR3 DNA sequence: TGTGCCAGCAGTGACCGTTACGAGCAGTACTTC.